This T cell receptor beta chain was identified during a study of cytomegalovirus exposure and HLA in healthy donors. CDR3 length: 13 amino acids. Germline V CDR1 and CDR2: LGHNA, YNFKEQ. The V and J ends lost 0 bases and 7 bases respectively, with 7 bases between them. The PCR contained 60 Vbeta and 13 Jbeta primers. This table comes from immunoSEQ multiplex PCR, and its TCRdb copy is limited to in-frame clones, with some not included. The sample holds 100,000 or so clones; around 80% are singletons and the top ten take 7.5% to 9%. Findings and caveats of the study: Three of the chains that were CMV-associated were confirmed in vitro to be specific for CMV antigens. Per a prior analysis, the majority of TCR beta V segments were productive roughly 87% or roughly 30% of the time. It was reported in a later analysis that an Asian-associated ancestry cluster showed fewer N-insertions than the 666-donor mean.

With respect to this clone: The antigen is not known.

The V gene is TRBV4-2, the J gene TRBJ1-5; D perhaps matches TRBD1 (5 bases). The sample taken for sequencing was PBMCs. The sequence derives from a man aged 35-49 years in good health and CMV-seropositive. The DNA for the CDR3 is TGTGCCAGCAGCCAAGAATCAGGGCAGCCCCAGCATTTT. This gives the protein CASSQESGQPQHF.